This T cell receptor beta chain is from a study of T cells after yellow fever vaccination. Study-level findings and limits: Although most clonotypes did not, a small share appeared in both CD4 and CD8 compartments.

V was pared by 5 bases and J by 6 bases, with 11 bases between. Germline CDR1 reads SEHNR; CDR2 reads FQNEAQ (reference sequence). The CDR3 covers 12 residues. By 5'RACE template switching, TCR cDNA was produced, with a universal primer site and UMIs added in the process. MiXCR was run by TCRdb on the 5' RACE reads, yielding one entry per CDR3 protein. Seen here are some 29,000 distinct CDR3 sequences, over 4.5% observed once, and the top ten hold more than 40%. This clonotype came up many times. Antigen unknown. The specimen was CD8+ T cells sorted from PBMCs, collected 10 days after the yellow fever booster vaccination. The clonotype comes from a man aged 30 to 45 who received the YFV17D yellow fever vaccine. The chain couples TRBV7-9 to TRBJ2-7; no definite D call. The CDR3 spells CASSPKLSEQYF. As DNA, the CDR3 is TGTGCCAGCAGCCCGAAGCTTTCCGAGCAGTACTTC.